The T cell receptor beta chain under discussion was sequenced for a study of T cell responses to AZD1222 COVID-19 vaccine. Assay used: immunoSEQ multiplex PCR; TCRdb lists only in-frame clones, some missing. The sample has over 150,000 clones, 90% to 95% seen once. The CDR3 contains 15 residues. V gave up 4 bases and J gave up 8 bases; unmatched junction bases: 6. Germline V gives CDR1 SGHRS, CDR2 YFSETQ. This clonotype was sampled from an adult in good health. V is TRBV5-1 and J is TRBJ2-1; 13 bases match TRBD2. The sample here was peripheral blood, taken on day 0 of MenACWY control vaccination. The chain's CDR3 is CASSAGTSGTDEQFF. The DNA for the CDR3 is TGCGCCAGCAGCGCCGGGACTAGCGGGACGGATGAGCAGTTCTTC.